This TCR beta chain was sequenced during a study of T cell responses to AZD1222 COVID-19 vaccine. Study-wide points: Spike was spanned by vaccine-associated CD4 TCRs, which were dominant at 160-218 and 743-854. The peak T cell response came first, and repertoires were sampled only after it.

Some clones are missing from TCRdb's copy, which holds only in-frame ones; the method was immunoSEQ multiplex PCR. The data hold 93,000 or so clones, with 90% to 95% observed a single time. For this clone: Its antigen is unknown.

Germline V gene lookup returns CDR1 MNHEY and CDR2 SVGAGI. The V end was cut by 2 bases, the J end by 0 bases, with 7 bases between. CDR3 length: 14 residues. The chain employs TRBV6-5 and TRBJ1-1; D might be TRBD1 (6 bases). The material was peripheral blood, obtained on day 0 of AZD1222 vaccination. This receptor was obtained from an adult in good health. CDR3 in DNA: TGTGCCAGCAGTTACCGGACAGTGAACACTGAAGCTTTCTTT. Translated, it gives CASSYRTVNTEAFF.